This note documents a single T cell receptor (beta chain) sequence. Antigen specificity is unknown. The sample is drawn from a study of blood T cells in healthy people across ages. Study outcomes and limitations: Long-lived donors carried more naive CD4+ cells and greater diversity than aged donors.

The CDR3 spans 17 residues. Trimming removed 4 bases at V and 2 bases at J, with 20 bases between. Germline CDR1 SGHTA, CDR2 FQGNSA. Alongside a J-beta primer mix, a sample-barcoded 5' primer served in a second PCR lasting roughly 7 to 11 cycles. A single record per CDR3 protein comes from TCRdb applying MiXCR to the 5' RACE reads. This table has about 2 million distinct CDR3 sequences, approximately 50% appearing once. In terms of origin and age, donors were healthy Caucasian individuals from Russia aged about 6 to 90. The chain recombines TRBV7-2 with TRBJ1-2, with D perhaps TRBD1 (5 bases). This sequence originates from a woman in her 40s in good health. Sequences were obtained from blood. The CDR3 DNA follows: TGTGCCAGCAGCTATAGTGTTATGGGGGACCCAAACTATGGCTACACCTTC. It encodes CASSYSVMGDPNYGYTF.